The next 11 T cell receptor beta chains were all read from a single sample in a study of CD8 T cells in ankylosing spondylitis. TCRdb re-called the 5' RACE reads through MiXCR, storing one row per CDR3 protein. The data hold around 140,000 distinct CDR3 sequences, with 11% observed a single time. Material for sequencing was blood, either unsorted or a sorted T cell fraction (not recorded which). The receptors originated from a female donor with ankylosing spondylitis or in good health (not recorded which).

V usage is TRBV10-2 and J usage is TRBJ1-1; tentative D call: TRBD1 (5 bases). CDR3 length: 16 amino acids. V dropped 3 bases and J dropped 4 bases, with 18 bases sitting between them. Germline assignment: CDR1 WSHSY and CDR2 SAAADI. CDR3 in DNA: TGCGCCAGCAGTGATCCGGGGGGGGTAGGGTCCACTGAAGCTTTCTTT. Its translation: CASSDPGGVGSTEAFF.

About this clonotype: A much larger clone lies one base from this, so it may be a read error. This chain connects TRBV10-2 to TRBJ1-1; D remains ambiguous. Germline-derived CDR1 and CDR2 are WSHSY and SAAADI. This CDR3 has 14 residues. The CDR3 coding sequence is TGCGCCTGCAGTGAGTCGAAACGGTACACTGAAGCTTTCTTT. This gives the protein CACSESKRYTEAFF.

This clonotype was detected ten times or more. V gene TRBV30 combines with J gene TRBJ1-1; 10 nucleotides agree with TRBD1. Trimming removed 1 base from V and 10 bases from J; junction bases left unmatched: 6. The CDR3 runs to 13 residues. Germline-derived CDR1 and CDR2 are GTSNPN and SVGIG (reference sequence). CDR3 in amino acids: CAWSEGTGVGAFF. In DNA, the CDR3 is TGTGCCTGGAGTGAGGGGACAGGGGTAGGAGCTTTCTTT.

In this sample, this clonotype turned up many times. V gene TRBV2 combines with J gene TRBJ1-2, with D possibly TRBD1 on 5 matching bases. CDR3 length: 13 amino acids. Germline lookup yields CDR1 SNHLY and CDR2 FYNNEI. V dropped 4 bases and J dropped 2 bases, with 8 bases sitting between them. CDR3 sequence (DNA): TGTGCCAGCAGTGGAGACAGCAACTATGGCTACACCTTC. It translates to CASSGDSNYGYTF.

This clonotype was observed many times. J is TRBJ2-1 and V is TRBV3-1, with D tentatively TRBD1 (6 bases). The germline gives CDR1 LGHDT, CDR2 YNNKEL (reference sequence). V gave up 4 bases and J gave up 9 bases, with 19 bases separating them. The CDR3 has 15 residues. The CDR3 nucleotides are TGTGCCAGCAGCCGGGCCCGGGACATGGACCTTGAGCAGTTCTTC. Translated, it gives CASSRARDMDLEQFF.

The J gene is TRBJ1-1, the V gene TRBV18, with D perhaps matching TRBD1 (5 bases). The germline CDR1 and CDR2 sequences are KGHSH and LQKENI. CDR3 length equals 14 residues. Trimming stripped 3 bases from V and 6 bases from J, with 14 bases between. As DNA, the CDR3 is TGTGCCAGCTCACCGCCTTTAGGGACCCCTGAAGCTTTCTTT. Amino acids: CASSPPLGTPEAFF.

The chain couples TRBV20-1 to TRBJ1-2, with D hard to call. The CDR3 extends over 12 amino acids. Germline CDR1 reads DFQATT; CDR2 reads SNEGSKA (reference sequence). V lost 5 bases, J lost 2 bases, and 9 bases lay in between. CDR3 region: CSAPNINYGYTF. The CDR3 coding sequence is TGCAGTGCTCCCAACATAAACTATGGCTACACCTTC.

This clonotype came up many times. The chain has TRBV20-1 and TRBJ1-1; no clear D. V lost 1 base and J lost 4, with 10 bases in between. Germline V gene data show CDR1 as DFQATT and CDR2 as SNEGSKA (reference sequence). The CDR3 extends over 13 amino acids. Here the CDR3 DNA reads TGCAGTGCTAGAGTGCCCGCGGGCACTGAAGCTTTCTTT. Amino acids: CSARVPAGTEAFF.

The J gene is TRBJ1-1, the V gene TRBV2; 12 nucleotides line up with TRBD1. This CDR3 is built from 13 residues. Trimming took 8 bases from V and 8 from J; bases not matched to a gene: 6. Germline-derived CDR1 and CDR2 are SNHLY and FYNNEI. CDR3 nucleotides: TGTGCCAGCCACGGGACAGGGGGCTTGGAAGCTTTCTTT. Translation: CASHGTGGLEAFF.

This clonotype was seen repeatedly, ten times or more. The chain uses TRBV6-5 and TRBJ1-5; D not certain. V was trimmed by 8 bases and J by 4 bases, leaving 9 bases between them. This CDR3 is 12 amino acids long. Germline CDR1 MNHEY, CDR2 SVGAGI. The CDR3 reads CASWEDNQPQHF. The CDR3 nucleotides are TGTGCCAGCTGGGAGGATAATCAGCCCCAGCATTTT.

About this clonotype itself: Without the conserved terminal phenylalanine or tryptophan, this CDR3 likely stems from a read error. The limits of the CDR3 on the DNA are not certain, so only TCRdb's listed CDR3 is given. The rearrangement links TRBV20-1 to TRBJ1-1. Counting both end residues, the CDR3 totals 12 amino acids. Germline assignment: CDR1 DFQATT and CDR2 SNEGSKA (reference sequence). This CDR3 reads CSATSGTLEALL.